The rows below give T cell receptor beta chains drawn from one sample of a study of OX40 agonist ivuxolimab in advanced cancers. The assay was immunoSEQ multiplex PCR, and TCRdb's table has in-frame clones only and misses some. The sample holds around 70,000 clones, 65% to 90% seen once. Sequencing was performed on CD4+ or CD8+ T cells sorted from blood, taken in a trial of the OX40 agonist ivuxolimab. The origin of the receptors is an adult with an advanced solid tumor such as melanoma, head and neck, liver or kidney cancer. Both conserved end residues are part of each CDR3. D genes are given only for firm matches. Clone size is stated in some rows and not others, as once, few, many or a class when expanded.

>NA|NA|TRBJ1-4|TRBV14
CASSQDLVSQEKLFF
TGTGCCAGCAGCCAAGATCTAGTCAGTCAAGAAAAACTGTTTTTT
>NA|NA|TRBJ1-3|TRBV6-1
CASSGWGISGNTIYF
TGTGCCAGCAGTGGTTGGGGGATCTCTGGAAACACCATATATTTT
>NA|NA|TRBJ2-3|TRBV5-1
CASSFRGEGTDTQYF
TGCGCCAGCAGCTTCAGGGGGGAGGGCACAGATACGCAGTATTTT
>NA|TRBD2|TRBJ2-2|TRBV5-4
CASSLPPSGKYTGELFF
TGTGCCAGCAGCTTACCCCCCAGCGGGAAATACACCGGGGAGCTGTTTTTT
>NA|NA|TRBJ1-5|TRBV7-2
CASSLGGAQHF
TGTGCCAGCAGCTTGGGGGGGGCCCAGCATTTT
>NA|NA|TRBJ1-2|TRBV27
CASSPKLTVIYGYTF
TGTGCCAGCAGCCCTAAACTGACAGTTATCTATGGCTACACCTTC
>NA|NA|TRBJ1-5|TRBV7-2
CASSTQGAQPQHF
TGTGCCAGCAGCACCCAGGGTGCCCAGCCCCAGCATTTT
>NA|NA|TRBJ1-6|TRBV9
CASSPYGGNNSPLHF
TGTGCCAGCAGTCCTTATGGGGGAAACAATTCACCCCTCCACTTT
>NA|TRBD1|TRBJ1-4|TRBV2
CASNPGQGARDNEKLFF
TGTGCCAGCAATCCGGGACAGGGGGCTCGGGATAATGAAAAACTGTTTTTT
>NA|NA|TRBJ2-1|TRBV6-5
CASSYAAGTPNEQFF
TGTGCCAGCAGTTACGCCGCAGGAACCCCCAATGAGCAGTTCTTC
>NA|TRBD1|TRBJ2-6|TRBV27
CASSLSQGAGSGANVLTF
TGTGCCAGCAGTTTATCACAGGGGGCGGGAAGTGGGGCCAACGTCCTGACTTTC
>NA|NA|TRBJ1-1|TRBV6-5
CASSIPSTEAFF
TGTGCCAGCAGTATCCCGAGCACTGAAGCTTTCTTT
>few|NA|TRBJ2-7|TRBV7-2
CASSFLGGNYEQYF
TGTGCCAGCAGCTTTCTTGGAGGGAACTACGAGCAGTACTTC
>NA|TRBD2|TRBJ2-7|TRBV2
CASSWTSGYEQYF
TGTGCCAGCAGTTGGACTAGCGGTTACGAGCAGTACTTC
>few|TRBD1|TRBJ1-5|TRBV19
CASHAGQGNQPQHF
TGTGCCAGTCACGCGGGACAGGGTAATCAGCCCCAGCATTTT
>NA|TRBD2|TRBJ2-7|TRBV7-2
CASSLGGSGRGYEQYF
TGTGCCAGCAGCTTGGGGGGTAGCGGGAGAGGCTACGAGCAGTACTTC
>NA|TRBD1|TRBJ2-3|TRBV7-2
CASSIQTGVTDTQYF
TGTGCCAGCAGCATCCAGACAGGGGTCACAGATACGCAGTATTTT
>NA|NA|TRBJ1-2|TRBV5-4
CASSLPDYYGYTF
TGTGCCAGCAGCTTGCCCGACTACTATGGCTACACCTTC
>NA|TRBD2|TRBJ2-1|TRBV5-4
CASSFLAGTYNEQFF
TGTGCCAGCAGCTTCCTAGCGGGTACTTACAATGAGCAGTTCTTC
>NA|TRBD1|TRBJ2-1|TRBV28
CASSFSGGPNEQFF
TGTGCCAGCAGTTTCTCAGGGGGCCCAAATGAGCAGTTCTTC
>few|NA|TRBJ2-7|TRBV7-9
CASSFGAGYEQYF
TGTGCCAGCAGCTTTGGGGCGGGCTACGAGCAGTACTTC
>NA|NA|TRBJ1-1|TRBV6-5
CASSYGSLNTEAFF
TGTGCCAGCAGTTACGGGTCTTTGAACACTGAAGCTTTCTTT
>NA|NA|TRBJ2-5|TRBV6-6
CASMWASQETQYF
TGTGCCAGCATGTGGGCGAGCCAAGAGACCCAGTACTTC
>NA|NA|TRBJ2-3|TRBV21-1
CASSKIRGTQLDTQYF
TGTGCCAGCAGCAAAATAAGAGGGACCCAATTGGATACGCAGTATTTT
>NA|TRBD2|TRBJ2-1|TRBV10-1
CASSGLAGAEQFF
TGCGCCAGCTCGGGACTAGCGGGAGCGGAGCAGTTCTTC
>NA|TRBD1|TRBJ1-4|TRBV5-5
CASSFTTGINEKLFF
TGTGCCAGCAGCTTCACGACAGGGATAAATGAAAAACTGTTTTTT
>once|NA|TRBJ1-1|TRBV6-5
CASSYSAEGTEAFF
TGTGCCAGCAGTTACTCAGCTGAGGGGACTGAAGCTTTCTTT
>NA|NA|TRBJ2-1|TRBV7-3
CASSLTLTNEQFF
TGTGCCAGCAGCTTAACGCTGACCAATGAGCAGTTCTTC
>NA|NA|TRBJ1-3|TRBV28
CASSLGAAGNTIYF
TGTGCCAGCAGTTTGGGGGCAGCTGGAAACACCATATATTTT
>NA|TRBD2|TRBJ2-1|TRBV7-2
CASSLSAGGNNEQFF
TGTGCCAGCAGCTTATCAGCGGGAGGTAACAATGAGCAGTTCTTC
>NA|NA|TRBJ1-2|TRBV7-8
CASSLGGFAAGYTF
TGTGCCAGCAGCTTAGGAGGGTTTGCGGCCGGCTACACCTTC
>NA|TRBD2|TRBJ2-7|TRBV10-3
CAIPTPSGNAPLEQYF
TGTGCCATCCCTACCCCTAGCGGAAACGCCCCCTTGGAGCAGTACTTC
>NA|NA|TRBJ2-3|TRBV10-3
CAADPSGRGTDTQYF
TGTGCCGCGGATCCGTCTGGAAGGGGCACAGATACGCAGTATTTT
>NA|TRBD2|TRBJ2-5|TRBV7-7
CASSRGASGYQETQYF
TGTGCCAGCAGCAGGGGGGCTAGCGGGTACCAAGAGACCCAGTACTTC
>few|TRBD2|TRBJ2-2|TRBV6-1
CASPLWEGGELFF
TGTGCCAGCCCCCTATGGGAGGGAGGGGAGCTGTTTTTT
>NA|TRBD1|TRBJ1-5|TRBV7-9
CASSIGTGPMEPQHF
TGTGCCAGCAGCATCGGGACAGGTCCTATGGAGCCCCAGCATTTT